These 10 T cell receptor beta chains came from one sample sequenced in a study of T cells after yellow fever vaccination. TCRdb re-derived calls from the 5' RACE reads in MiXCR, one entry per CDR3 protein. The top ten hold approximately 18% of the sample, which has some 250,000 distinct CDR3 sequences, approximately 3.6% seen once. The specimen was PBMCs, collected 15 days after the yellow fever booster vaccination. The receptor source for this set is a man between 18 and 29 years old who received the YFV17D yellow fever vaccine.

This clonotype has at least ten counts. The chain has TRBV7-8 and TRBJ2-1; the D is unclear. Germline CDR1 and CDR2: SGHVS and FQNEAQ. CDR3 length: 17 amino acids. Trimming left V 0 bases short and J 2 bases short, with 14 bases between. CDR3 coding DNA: TGTGCCAGCAGCTTAGCAAGGACCCGTATGCCCTACAATGAGCAGTTCTTC. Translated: CASSLARTRMPYNEQFF. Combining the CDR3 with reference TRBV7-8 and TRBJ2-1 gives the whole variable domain GAGVSQSPRYKVAKRGQDVALRCDPISGHVSLFWYQQALGQGPEFLTYFQNEAQLDKSGLPSDRFFAERPEGSVSTLKIQRTQQEDSAVYLCASSLARTRMPYNEQFFGPGTRLTVL.

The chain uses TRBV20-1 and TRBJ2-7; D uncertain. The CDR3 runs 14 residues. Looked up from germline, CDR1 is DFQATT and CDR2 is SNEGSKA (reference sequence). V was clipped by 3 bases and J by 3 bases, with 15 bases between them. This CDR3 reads CSARAPPPFYEQYF. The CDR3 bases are TGCAGTGCTAGGGCGCCTCCTCCGTTCTACGAGCAGTACTTC.

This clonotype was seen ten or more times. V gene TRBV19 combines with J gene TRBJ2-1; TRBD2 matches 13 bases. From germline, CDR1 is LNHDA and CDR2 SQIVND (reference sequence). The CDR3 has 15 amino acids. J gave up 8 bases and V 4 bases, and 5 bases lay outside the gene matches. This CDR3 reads CASSTTSGGAHEQFF. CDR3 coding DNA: TGTGCCAGTAGTACAACTAGCGGGGGGGCCCATGAGCAGTTCTTC.

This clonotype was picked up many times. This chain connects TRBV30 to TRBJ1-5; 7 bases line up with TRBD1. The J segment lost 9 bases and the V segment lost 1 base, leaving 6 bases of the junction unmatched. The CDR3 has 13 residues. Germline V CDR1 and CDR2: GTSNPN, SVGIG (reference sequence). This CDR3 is CAWSGQGDRPQHF. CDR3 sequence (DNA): TGTGCCTGGAGTGGACAGGGAGATAGGCCCCAGCATTTT.

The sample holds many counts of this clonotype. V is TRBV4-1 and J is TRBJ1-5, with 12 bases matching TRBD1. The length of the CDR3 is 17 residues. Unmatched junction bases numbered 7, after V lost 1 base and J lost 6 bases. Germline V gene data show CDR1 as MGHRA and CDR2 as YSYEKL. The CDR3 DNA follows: TGCGCCAGCAGCCAAGCTCCCGGGACAGGGGGCATTCAGCCCCAGCATTTT. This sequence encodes CASSQAPGTGGIQPQHF.

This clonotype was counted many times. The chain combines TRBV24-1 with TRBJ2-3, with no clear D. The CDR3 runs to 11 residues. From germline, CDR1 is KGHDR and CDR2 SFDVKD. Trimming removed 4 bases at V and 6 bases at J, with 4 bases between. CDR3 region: CATSERDTQYF. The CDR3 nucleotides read TGTGCCACCAGTGAACGGGATACGCAGTATTTT.

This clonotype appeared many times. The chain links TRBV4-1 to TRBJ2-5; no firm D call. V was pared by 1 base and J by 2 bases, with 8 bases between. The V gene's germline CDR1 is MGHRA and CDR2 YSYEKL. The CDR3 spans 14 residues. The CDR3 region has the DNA TGCGCCAGCAGCCAAGTACGGATACAAGAGACCCAGTACTTC. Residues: CASSQVRIQETQYF.

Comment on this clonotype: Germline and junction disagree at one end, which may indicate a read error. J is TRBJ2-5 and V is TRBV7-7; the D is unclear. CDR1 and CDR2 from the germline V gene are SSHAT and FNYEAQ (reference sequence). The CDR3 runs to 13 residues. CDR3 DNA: TGTGCTAGCAGCTTAGGGAACGGGGAGACCCAGTACTTC. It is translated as CASSLGNGETQYF.

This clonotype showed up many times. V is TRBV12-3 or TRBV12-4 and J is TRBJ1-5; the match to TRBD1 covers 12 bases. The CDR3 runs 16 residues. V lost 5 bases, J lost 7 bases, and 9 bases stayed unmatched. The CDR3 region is CASSHRDRGPGQPQHF. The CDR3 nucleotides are TGTGCCAGCAGTCACCGGGACAGGGGGCCGGGGCAGCCCCAGCATTTT.

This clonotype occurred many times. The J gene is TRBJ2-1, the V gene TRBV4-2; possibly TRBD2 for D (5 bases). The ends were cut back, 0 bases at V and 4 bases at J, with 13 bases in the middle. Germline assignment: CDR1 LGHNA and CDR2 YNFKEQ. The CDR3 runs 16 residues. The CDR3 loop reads CASSQDGETGYNEQFF. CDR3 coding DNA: TGTGCCAGCAGCCAAGATGGGGAGACGGGGTACAATGAGCAGTTCTTC.